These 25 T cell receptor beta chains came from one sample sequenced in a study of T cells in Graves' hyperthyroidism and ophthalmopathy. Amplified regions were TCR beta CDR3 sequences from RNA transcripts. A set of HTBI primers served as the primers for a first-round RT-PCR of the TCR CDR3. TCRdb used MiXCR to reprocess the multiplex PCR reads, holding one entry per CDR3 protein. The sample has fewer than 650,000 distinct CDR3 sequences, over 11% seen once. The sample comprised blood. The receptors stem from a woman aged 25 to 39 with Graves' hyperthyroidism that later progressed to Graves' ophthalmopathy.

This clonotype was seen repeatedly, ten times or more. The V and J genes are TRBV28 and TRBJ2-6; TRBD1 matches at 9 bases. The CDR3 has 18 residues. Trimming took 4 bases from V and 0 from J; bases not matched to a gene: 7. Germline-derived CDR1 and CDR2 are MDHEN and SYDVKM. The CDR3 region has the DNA TGTGCCAGCAGTTCGCGGACAGGGGCTGTCTCTGGGGCCAACGTCCTGACTTTC. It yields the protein CASSSRTGAVSGANVLTF.

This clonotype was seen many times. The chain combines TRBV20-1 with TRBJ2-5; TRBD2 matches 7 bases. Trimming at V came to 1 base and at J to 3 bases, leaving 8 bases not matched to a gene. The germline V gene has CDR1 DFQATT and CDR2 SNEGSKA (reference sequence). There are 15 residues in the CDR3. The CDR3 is CSARGAMAGEETQYF. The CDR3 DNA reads TGCAGTGCTAGAGGGGCCATGGCGGGAGAAGAGACCCAGTACTTC.

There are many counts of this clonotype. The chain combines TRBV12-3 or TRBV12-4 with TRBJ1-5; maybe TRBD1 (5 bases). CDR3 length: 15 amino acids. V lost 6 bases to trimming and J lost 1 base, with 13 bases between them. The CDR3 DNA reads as TGTGCCAGCAGCGGGACTCCCTTAAGCAATCAGCCCCAGCATTTT. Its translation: CASSGTPLSNQPQHF.

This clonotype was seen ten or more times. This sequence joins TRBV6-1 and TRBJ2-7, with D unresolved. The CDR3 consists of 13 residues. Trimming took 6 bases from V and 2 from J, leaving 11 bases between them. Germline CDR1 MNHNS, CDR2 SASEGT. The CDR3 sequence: CASSPGSTYEQYF. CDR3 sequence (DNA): TGTGCCAGCAGCCCCGGGTCTACCTACGAGCAGTACTTC.

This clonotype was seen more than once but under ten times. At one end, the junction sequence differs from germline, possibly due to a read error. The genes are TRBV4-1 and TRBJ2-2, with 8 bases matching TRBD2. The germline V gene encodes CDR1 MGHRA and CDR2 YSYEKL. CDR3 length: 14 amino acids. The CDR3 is CASSERENAGELFF. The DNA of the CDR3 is TGCGCCAGCAGCGAGCGGGAGAACGCCGGGGAGCTGTTTTTT.

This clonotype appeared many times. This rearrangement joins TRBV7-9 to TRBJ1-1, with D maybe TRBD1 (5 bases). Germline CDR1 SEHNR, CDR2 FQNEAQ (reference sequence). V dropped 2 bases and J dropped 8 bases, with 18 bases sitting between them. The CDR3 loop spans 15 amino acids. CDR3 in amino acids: CASSLTASGTLEAFF. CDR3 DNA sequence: TGTGCCAGCAGCTTAACCGCCTCCGGGACCTTGGAAGCTTTCTTT.

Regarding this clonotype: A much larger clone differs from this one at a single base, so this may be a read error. The CDR3 spells CASSSDRGQLEAEAFF. DNA of the CDR3: TGTGCCAGCAGCTCCGACAGGGGCCAATTAGAGGCTGAAGCTTTCTTT. The chain combines TRBV5-4 with TRBJ1-1; 8 positions agree with TRBD1. The V and J ends lost 3 bases and 6 bases, in that order; junction bases with no gene match: 13. Looked up from germline, CDR1 is SGHNT and CDR2 is YYREEE (reference sequence). The CDR3 has 16 amino acids.

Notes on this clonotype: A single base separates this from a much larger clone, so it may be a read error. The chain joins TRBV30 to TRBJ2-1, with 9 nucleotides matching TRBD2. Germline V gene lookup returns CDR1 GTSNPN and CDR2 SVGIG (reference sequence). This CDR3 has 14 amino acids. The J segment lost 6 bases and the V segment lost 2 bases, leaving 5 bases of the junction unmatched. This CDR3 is CAWSSGRYSNEQFF. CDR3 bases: TGTGCCTGGAGTAGCGGGAGGTATTCCAATGAGCAGTTCTTC.

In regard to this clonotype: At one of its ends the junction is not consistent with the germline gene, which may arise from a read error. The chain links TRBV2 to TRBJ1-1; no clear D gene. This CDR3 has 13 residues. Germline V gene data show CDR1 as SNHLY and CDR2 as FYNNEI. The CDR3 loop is CASLDGLNTKAFF. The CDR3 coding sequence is TGTGCCAGCCTGGACGGATTGAACACTAAAGCTTTCTTT.

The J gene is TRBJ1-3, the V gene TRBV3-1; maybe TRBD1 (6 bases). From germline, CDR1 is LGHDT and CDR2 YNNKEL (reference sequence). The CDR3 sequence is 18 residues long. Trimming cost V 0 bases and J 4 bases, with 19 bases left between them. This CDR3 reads CASSQETGLLSAGNTIYF. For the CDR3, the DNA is TGTGCCAGCAGCCAAGAGACAGGACTTTTATCGGCGGGAAACACCATATATTTT.

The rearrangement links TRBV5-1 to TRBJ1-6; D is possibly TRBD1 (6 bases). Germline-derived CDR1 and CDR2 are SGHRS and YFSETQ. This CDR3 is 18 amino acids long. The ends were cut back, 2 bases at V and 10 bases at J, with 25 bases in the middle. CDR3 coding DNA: TGCGCCAGCAGCTTAACTCTCTCACAGGGCGCTCCTACCTCACCCCTCCACTTT. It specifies CASSLTLSQGAPTSPLHF.

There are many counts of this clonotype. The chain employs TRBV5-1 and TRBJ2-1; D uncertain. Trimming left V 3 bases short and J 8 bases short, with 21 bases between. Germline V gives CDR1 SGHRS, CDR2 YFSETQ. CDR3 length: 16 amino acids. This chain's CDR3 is CASSSPPVDRWDEQFF. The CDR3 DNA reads TGCGCCAGCAGCTCCCCACCCGTGGACCGGTGGGATGAGCAGTTCTTC.

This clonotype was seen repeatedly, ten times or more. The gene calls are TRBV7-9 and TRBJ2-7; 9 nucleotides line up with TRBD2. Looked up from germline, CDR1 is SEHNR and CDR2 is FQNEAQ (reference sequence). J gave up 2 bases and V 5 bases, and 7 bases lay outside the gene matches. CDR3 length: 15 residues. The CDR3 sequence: CASSVSGSRAYEQYF. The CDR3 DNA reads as TGTGCCAGCAGCGTTAGCGGGAGTAGGGCCTACGAGCAGTACTTC.

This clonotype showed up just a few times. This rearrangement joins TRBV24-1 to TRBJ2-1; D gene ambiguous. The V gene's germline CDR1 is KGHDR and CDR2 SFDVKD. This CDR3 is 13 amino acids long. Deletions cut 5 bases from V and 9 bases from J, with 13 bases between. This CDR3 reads CATSVALVSEQFF. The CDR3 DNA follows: TGTGCCACCAGTGTCGCTCTAGTATCTGAGCAGTTCTTC.

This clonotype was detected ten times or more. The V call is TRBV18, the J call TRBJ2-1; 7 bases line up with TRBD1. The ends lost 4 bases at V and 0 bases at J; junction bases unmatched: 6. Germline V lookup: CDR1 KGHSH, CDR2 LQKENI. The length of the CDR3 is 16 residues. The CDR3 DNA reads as TGTGCCAGCTCACACACGACAGGGAACTCCTACAATGAGCAGTTCTTC. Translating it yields CASSHTTGNSYNEQFF.

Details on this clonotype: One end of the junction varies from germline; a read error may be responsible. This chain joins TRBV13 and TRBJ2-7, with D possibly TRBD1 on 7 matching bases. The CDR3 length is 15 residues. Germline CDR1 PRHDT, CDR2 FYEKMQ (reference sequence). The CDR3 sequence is CASTPLGQGGGEQYF. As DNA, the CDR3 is TGCGCCAGCACCCCCCTAGGTCAGGGGGGAGGCGAGCAGTACTTC.

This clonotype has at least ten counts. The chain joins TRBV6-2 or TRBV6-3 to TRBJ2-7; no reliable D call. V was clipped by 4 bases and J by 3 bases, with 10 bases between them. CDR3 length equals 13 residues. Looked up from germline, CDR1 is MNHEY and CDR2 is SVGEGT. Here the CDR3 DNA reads TGTGCCAGCAGTTCCATGGAGCTCTACGAGCAGTACTTC. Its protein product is CASSSMELYEQYF.

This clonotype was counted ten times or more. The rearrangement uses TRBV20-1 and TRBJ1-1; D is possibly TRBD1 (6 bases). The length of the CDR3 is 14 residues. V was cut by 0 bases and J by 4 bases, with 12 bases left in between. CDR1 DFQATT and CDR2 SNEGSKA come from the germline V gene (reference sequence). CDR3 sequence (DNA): TGCAGTGCTAGAGATCCAGGGGTTGGCACTGAAGCTTTCTTT. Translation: CSARDPGVGTEAFF.

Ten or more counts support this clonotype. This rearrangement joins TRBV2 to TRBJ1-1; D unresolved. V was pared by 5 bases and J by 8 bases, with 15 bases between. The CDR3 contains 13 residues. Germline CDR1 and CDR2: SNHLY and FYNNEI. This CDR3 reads CASSLTPSREAFF. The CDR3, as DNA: TGTGCCAGCAGTCTGACTCCATCCAGGGAAGCTTTCTTT.

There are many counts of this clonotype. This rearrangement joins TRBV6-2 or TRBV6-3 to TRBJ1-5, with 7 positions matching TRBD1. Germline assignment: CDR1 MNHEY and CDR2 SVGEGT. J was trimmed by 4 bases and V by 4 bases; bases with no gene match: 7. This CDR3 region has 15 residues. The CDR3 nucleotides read TGTGCCAGCAGTTTGAGACAGGGAACTAATCAGCCCCAGCATTTT. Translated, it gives CASSLRQGTNQPQHF.

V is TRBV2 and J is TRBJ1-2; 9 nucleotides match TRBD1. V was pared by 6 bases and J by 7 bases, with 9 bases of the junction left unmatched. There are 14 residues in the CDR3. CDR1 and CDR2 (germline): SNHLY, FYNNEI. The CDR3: CASSQGQGGSGYTF. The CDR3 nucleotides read TGTGCCAGCAGCCAGGGACAGGGTGGGTCTGGCTACACCTTC.

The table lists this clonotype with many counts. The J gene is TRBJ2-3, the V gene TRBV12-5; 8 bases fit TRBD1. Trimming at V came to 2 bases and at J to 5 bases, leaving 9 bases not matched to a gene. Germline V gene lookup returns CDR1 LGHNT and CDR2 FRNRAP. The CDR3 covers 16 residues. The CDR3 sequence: CASGLRAGGGGDTQYF. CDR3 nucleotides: TGTGCTAGTGGTTTGCGGGCAGGGGGCGGAGGAGATACGCAGTATTTT.

The CDR3 sequence is CASSLGALTDTQYF. The CDR3, as DNA: TGTGCCAGCAGCTTAGGTGCCCTCACAGATACGCAGTATTTT. The V gene is TRBV7-2, the J gene TRBJ2-3; D is unresolved. Deletions cut 1 base from V and 2 bases from J, with 7 bases between. Germline lookup yields CDR1 SGHTA and CDR2 FQGNSA. This CDR3 spans 14 amino acids.

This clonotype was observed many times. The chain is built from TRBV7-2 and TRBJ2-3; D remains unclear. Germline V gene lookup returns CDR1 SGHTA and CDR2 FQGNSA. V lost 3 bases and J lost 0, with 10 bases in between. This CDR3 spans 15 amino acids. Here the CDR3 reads CASSFRRRSTDTQYF. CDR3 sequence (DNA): TGTGCCAGCAGCTTTCGTCGGCGGAGCACAGATACGCAGTATTTT.

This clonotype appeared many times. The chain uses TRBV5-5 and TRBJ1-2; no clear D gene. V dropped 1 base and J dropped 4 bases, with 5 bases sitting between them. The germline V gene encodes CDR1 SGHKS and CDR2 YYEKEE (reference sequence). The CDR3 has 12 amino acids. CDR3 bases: TGTGCCAGCAGCTTGACCCTCTATGGCTACACCTTC. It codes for CASSLTLYGYTF.